These T cell receptor beta chains were read from a single sample in a study of PD-L1 blockade in urothelial cancer. Using immunoSEQ multiplex PCR, the repertoire was profiled, and TCRdb retains in-frame clones only, with some absent. The profile shows tens of thousands of clones, 82% of them singletons. The specimen was PBMCs, collected around atezolizumab (anti-PD-L1) treatment. These receptors all stem from a man aged 70 or older with urothelial cancer. Both conserved end residues are part of each CDR3. A D gene is named only where the DNA matches it firmly. The size of a clone is reported for some rows only, either as once, few or many, or as a class for expanded clones.

cdr3_nt: TGTGCCAGCAGCTTAGTAGAACAGGGTAGGGGCTACACCTTC
cdr3_aa: CASSLVEQGRGYTF
j_call: TRBJ1-2
clone_size: .
d_call: .
v_call: TRBV7-2

cdr3_nt: TGTGCCAGCAGCTCTCTGAACAGGCACGGGACCCAGTACTTC
cdr3_aa: CASSSLNRHGTQYF
j_call: TRBJ2-5
clone_size: .
d_call: .
v_call: TRBV5-6

cdr3_nt: TGCAGCGGGACAGGGGTCATGAACACTGAAGCTTTCTTT
cdr3_aa: CSGTGVMNTEAFF
j_call: TRBJ1-1
clone_size: .
d_call: TRBD1
v_call: TRBV29-1

cdr3_nt: TGTGCCAGCAGCCCACGCACAGGGGGCACTGAAGCTTTCTTT
cdr3_aa: CASSPRTGGTEAFF
j_call: TRBJ1-1
clone_size: many
d_call: TRBD1
v_call: TRBV11-2

cdr3_nt: TGTGCCATCAGTGACGAGGCTCTCTATGGCTACACCTTC
cdr3_aa: CAISDEALYGYTF
j_call: TRBJ1-2
clone_size: few
d_call: .
v_call: TRBV10-3

cdr3_nt: TGTGCCAGCAGTTATAGAGTGGGGGACAGCTATGGCTACACCTTC
cdr3_aa: CASSYRVGDSYGYTF
j_call: TRBJ1-2
clone_size: .
d_call: TRBD1
v_call: TRBV6-5

cdr3_nt: TGTGCCAGCTCGCGGACAGGGCCAGATCAGCCCCAGCATTTT
cdr3_aa: CASSRTGPDQPQHF
j_call: TRBJ1-5
clone_size: .
d_call: TRBD1
v_call: TRBV18

cdr3_nt: TGTGCCAGCAGTGTCGGTAGCGGGAGGGCTAATGAGCAGTTCTTC
cdr3_aa: CASSVGSGRANEQFF
j_call: TRBJ2-1
clone_size: .
d_call: TRBD2
v_call: TRBV6-4

cdr3_nt: TGTGCCAGTAATACGGCGGACACAGATACGCAGTATTTT
cdr3_aa: CASNTADTDTQYF
j_call: TRBJ2-3
clone_size: .
d_call: .
v_call: TRBV19

cdr3_nt: TGTGCTAGTGGGGAACTTGGGAGCAGCACAGATACGCAGTATTTT
cdr3_aa: CASGELGSSTDTQYF
j_call: TRBJ2-3
clone_size: .
d_call: .
v_call: TRBV12-5

cdr3_nt: TGTGCCAGCAGCTTGGCGCCCGGGACAGAAAAGACCCAGTACTTC
cdr3_aa: CASSLAPGTEKTQYF
j_call: TRBJ2-5
clone_size: .
d_call: TRBD1
v_call: TRBV5-5

cdr3_nt: TGTGCCAGCAGCTCCAAAGGGGCCCCCTCTGGAAACACCATATATTTT
cdr3_aa: CASSSKGAPSGNTIYF
j_call: TRBJ1-3
clone_size: .
d_call: .
v_call: TRBV28

cdr3_nt: TGTGCCAGCAGTCCACATCCGGGGAACAGGGAACAGCCCCAGCATTTT
cdr3_aa: CASSPHPGNREQPQHF
j_call: TRBJ1-5
clone_size: .
d_call: .
v_call: TRBV28

cdr3_nt: TGTGCCAGCAGCGTCGGGAGACTAGCGGGGGGGCGGGAGACCCAGTACTTC
cdr3_aa: CASSVGRLAGGRETQYF
j_call: TRBJ2-5
clone_size: .
d_call: TRBD2
v_call: TRBV9

cdr3_nt: TGTGCCAGCAGCCCCGGGACTGCGGGGGATACGCAGTATTTT
cdr3_aa: CASSPGTAGDTQYF
j_call: TRBJ2-3
clone_size: .
d_call: .
v_call: TRBV7-8

cdr3_nt: TGTGCCAGTACCACGGTGGCAGCGAGCACAGATACGCAGTATTTT
cdr3_aa: CASTTVAASTDTQYF
j_call: TRBJ2-3
clone_size: once
d_call: .
v_call: TRBV19

cdr3_nt: TGTGCCAGTAGTATCACGGGAGGGCAGAACGGGGAGCTGTTTTTT
cdr3_aa: CASSITGGQNGELFF
j_call: TRBJ2-2
clone_size: .
d_call: TRBD2
v_call: TRBV19

cdr3_nt: TGTGCCAGCAGTCTCTTCCGGGAGCGGGGTAACAATGAGCAGTTCTTC
cdr3_aa: CASSLFRERGNNEQFF
j_call: TRBJ2-1
clone_size: .
d_call: TRBD2
v_call: TRBV6-6

cdr3_nt: TGTGCCAGCAGCTTAGGAACTCTCGACACGACCGGGGAGCTGTTTTTT
cdr3_aa: CASSLGTLDTTGELFF
j_call: TRBJ2-2
clone_size: once
d_call: .
v_call: TRBV11-3

cdr3_nt: TGTGCCATCAGTGCCAGTAGAACAGAATTTCACTCCTACGAGCAGTACTTC
cdr3_aa: CAISASRTEFHSYEQYF
j_call: TRBJ2-7
clone_size: .
d_call: .
v_call: TRBV10-3

cdr3_nt: TGTGCCAGCAGTTACTTACAGGGGGCTTCTAACTATGGCTACACCTTC
cdr3_aa: CASSYLQGASNYGYTF
j_call: TRBJ1-2
clone_size: .
d_call: TRBD1
v_call: TRBV6-5

cdr3_nt: TGTGCCACCAGCAGAGAGCGAGAGACCCAGTACTTC
cdr3_aa: CATSRERETQYF
j_call: TRBJ2-5
clone_size: .
d_call: .
v_call: TRBV15

cdr3_nt: TGTGCCAGCAGCATAGGAGGATACGAGCAGTACTTC
cdr3_aa: CASSIGGYEQYF
j_call: TRBJ2-7
clone_size: few
d_call: .
v_call: TRBV7-2

cdr3_nt: TGTGCCAGCAGCTTGGGCAGGCGTAACGAGCAGTACTTC
cdr3_aa: CASSLGRRNEQYF
j_call: TRBJ2-7
clone_size: few
d_call: .
v_call: TRBV5-6

cdr3_nt: TGTGCCAGCAGCTTCCCGGGGGAGGGATACAATGAGCAGTTCTTC
cdr3_aa: CASSFPGEGYNEQFF
j_call: TRBJ2-1
clone_size: .
d_call: TRBD2
v_call: TRBV7-3

cdr3_nt: TGTGCCAGCAGCTTAGACGGGAGGGTCGTCCACGAGCAGTACTTC
cdr3_aa: CASSLDGRVVHEQYF
j_call: TRBJ2-7
clone_size: .
d_call: TRBD2
v_call: TRBV7-9

cdr3_nt: TGTGCCAGCAGCGTAGGGGATGGCGAAATCAGAGGGGAAAAACTGTTTTTT
cdr3_aa: CASSVGDGEIRGEKLFF
j_call: TRBJ1-4
clone_size: .
d_call: .
v_call: TRBV9

cdr3_nt: TGTGCCAGCAGCGCGGGACAGGTGATGAACACTGAAGCTTTCTTT
cdr3_aa: CASSAGQVMNTEAFF
j_call: TRBJ1-1
clone_size: .
d_call: TRBD1
v_call: TRBV7-2

cdr3_nt: TGTGCCAGCAGCCAGGACAGGGGGCGAGATACGCAGTATTTT
cdr3_aa: CASSQDRGRDTQYF
j_call: TRBJ2-3
clone_size: .
d_call: TRBD1
v_call: TRBV13

cdr3_nt: TGTGCCAGCAGCTTGGCCTTCACTAGCACAGATACGCAGTATTTT
cdr3_aa: CASSLAFTSTDTQYF
j_call: TRBJ2-3
clone_size: .
d_call: .
v_call: TRBV5-4

cdr3_nt: TGCGCCAGCAGCCAACCTCCCGGGACAGGGGGTGAAAAACTGTTTTTT
cdr3_aa: CASSQPPGTGGEKLFF
j_call: TRBJ1-4
clone_size: once
d_call: TRBD1
v_call: TRBV4-1

cdr3_nt: TGCAGCGTTACTTCATCCCCGGTGGGGGGTAGCAATCAGCCCCAGCATTTT
cdr3_aa: CSVTSSPVGGSNQPQHF
j_call: TRBJ1-5
clone_size: .
d_call: .
v_call: TRBV29-1

cdr3_nt: TGTGCTAGTGGTATAGGACTAGCGGGAGGCTACGAGCAGTACTTC
cdr3_aa: CASGIGLAGGYEQYF
j_call: TRBJ2-7
clone_size: .
d_call: TRBD2
v_call: TRBV12-5

cdr3_nt: TGCGCCAGCAGCTTGGGTTGGGGGGACAATCAGCCCCAGCATTTT
cdr3_aa: CASSLGWGDNQPQHF
j_call: TRBJ1-5
clone_size: .
d_call: .
v_call: TRBV5-1

cdr3_nt: TGCGCCAGCAGCTGGGGGGGAAACTGGGGGACTGAAGCTTTCTTT
cdr3_aa: CASSWGGNWGTEAFF
j_call: TRBJ1-1
clone_size: .
d_call: .
v_call: TRBV5-1

cdr3_nt: TGTGCCAGCAGCTGGGACAGGGGACGTGATGAGCAGTTCTTC
cdr3_aa: CASSWDRGRDEQFF
j_call: TRBJ2-1
clone_size: .
d_call: TRBD1
v_call: TRBV7-3

cdr3_nt: TGTGCCAGTAGTATGGACAGTTTCAACTATGGCTACACCTTC
cdr3_aa: CASSMDSFNYGYTF
j_call: TRBJ1-2
clone_size: .
d_call: .
v_call: TRBV19

cdr3_nt: TGTGCCATCAGTCCAGGGGGGACTAATGAAAAACTGTTTTTT
cdr3_aa: CAISPGGTNEKLFF
j_call: TRBJ1-4
clone_size: .
d_call: TRBD1
v_call: TRBV10-3

cdr3_nt: TGTGCCAGCAGTGAGCCTAATGCAGAGACCCAGTACTTC
cdr3_aa: CASSEPNAETQYF
j_call: TRBJ2-5
clone_size: .
d_call: .
v_call: TRBV2

cdr3_nt: TGTGCCAGCAGCTCGACGACAGGGTTATATGGCTACACCTTC
cdr3_aa: CASSSTTGLYGYTF
j_call: TRBJ1-2
clone_size: .
d_call: TRBD1
v_call: TRBV7-9

cdr3_nt: TGTGCCATCAGTGACTCCGCAGGGGGCGTTTACGAGCAGTACTTC
cdr3_aa: CAISDSAGGVYEQYF
j_call: TRBJ2-7
clone_size: .
d_call: TRBD1
v_call: TRBV10-3

cdr3_nt: TGTGCCAGTAACAGGGGTTATACCGGGGAGCTGTTTTTT
cdr3_aa: CASNRGYTGELFF
j_call: TRBJ2-2
clone_size: .
d_call: TRBD1
v_call: TRBV19

cdr3_nt: TGCGCCAGCAGCTTGACTAGCGGCCTAACCTACGAGCAGTACTTC
cdr3_aa: CASSLTSGLTYEQYF
j_call: TRBJ2-7
clone_size: .
d_call: TRBD2
v_call: TRBV5-1

cdr3_nt: TGTGCCACCCACTTAACCCCATCTACCCTCCACTTT
cdr3_aa: CATHLTPSTLHF
j_call: TRBJ1-6
clone_size: .
d_call: .
v_call: TRBV6-6

cdr3_nt: TGTGCCAGCAGTGGGGGGTACAGCCCGATTTCCCAGTACTTC
cdr3_aa: CASSGGYSPISQYF
j_call: TRBJ2-5
clone_size: .
d_call: .
v_call: TRBV5-8

cdr3_nt: TGTGCCAGCAGCCAAGGACCAGGGGCCGAGCAGTACTTC
cdr3_aa: CASSQGPGAEQYF
j_call: TRBJ2-7
clone_size: .
d_call: .
v_call: TRBV14

cdr3_nt: TGTGCCAGCAGCGCCAACTACCACAGGGGCCTGAACACTGAAGCTTTCTTT
cdr3_aa: CASSANYHRGLNTEAFF
j_call: TRBJ1-1
clone_size: .
d_call: TRBD1
v_call: TRBV9

cdr3_nt: TGTGCCAGCAGTACACGGGGCAATCAGCCCCAGCATTTT
cdr3_aa: CASSTRGNQPQHF
j_call: TRBJ1-5
clone_size: .
d_call: .
v_call: TRBV9

cdr3_nt: TGTGCCAGCAGTTTATCCCCGACAGGGCGGGCCGGGGAGCTGTTTTTT
cdr3_aa: CASSLSPTGRAGELFF
j_call: TRBJ2-2
clone_size: .
d_call: TRBD1
v_call: TRBV6-5

cdr3_nt: TGTGCCAGTAGGACCCGGGACAGGACTACTAACTATGGCTACACCTTC
cdr3_aa: CASRTRDRTTNYGYTF
j_call: TRBJ1-2
clone_size: few
d_call: TRBD1
v_call: TRBV19

cdr3_nt: TGTGCCAGCAGTTCCTGGACAGGGTTGAGCTATGGCTACACCTTC
cdr3_aa: CASSSWTGLSYGYTF
j_call: TRBJ1-2
clone_size: .
d_call: TRBD1
v_call: TRBV27

cdr3_nt: TGTGCCAGCAGCTTGGGCCGGTCCTACAATGAGCAGTTCTTC
cdr3_aa: CASSLGRSYNEQFF
j_call: TRBJ2-1
clone_size: .
d_call: .
v_call: TRBV5-6